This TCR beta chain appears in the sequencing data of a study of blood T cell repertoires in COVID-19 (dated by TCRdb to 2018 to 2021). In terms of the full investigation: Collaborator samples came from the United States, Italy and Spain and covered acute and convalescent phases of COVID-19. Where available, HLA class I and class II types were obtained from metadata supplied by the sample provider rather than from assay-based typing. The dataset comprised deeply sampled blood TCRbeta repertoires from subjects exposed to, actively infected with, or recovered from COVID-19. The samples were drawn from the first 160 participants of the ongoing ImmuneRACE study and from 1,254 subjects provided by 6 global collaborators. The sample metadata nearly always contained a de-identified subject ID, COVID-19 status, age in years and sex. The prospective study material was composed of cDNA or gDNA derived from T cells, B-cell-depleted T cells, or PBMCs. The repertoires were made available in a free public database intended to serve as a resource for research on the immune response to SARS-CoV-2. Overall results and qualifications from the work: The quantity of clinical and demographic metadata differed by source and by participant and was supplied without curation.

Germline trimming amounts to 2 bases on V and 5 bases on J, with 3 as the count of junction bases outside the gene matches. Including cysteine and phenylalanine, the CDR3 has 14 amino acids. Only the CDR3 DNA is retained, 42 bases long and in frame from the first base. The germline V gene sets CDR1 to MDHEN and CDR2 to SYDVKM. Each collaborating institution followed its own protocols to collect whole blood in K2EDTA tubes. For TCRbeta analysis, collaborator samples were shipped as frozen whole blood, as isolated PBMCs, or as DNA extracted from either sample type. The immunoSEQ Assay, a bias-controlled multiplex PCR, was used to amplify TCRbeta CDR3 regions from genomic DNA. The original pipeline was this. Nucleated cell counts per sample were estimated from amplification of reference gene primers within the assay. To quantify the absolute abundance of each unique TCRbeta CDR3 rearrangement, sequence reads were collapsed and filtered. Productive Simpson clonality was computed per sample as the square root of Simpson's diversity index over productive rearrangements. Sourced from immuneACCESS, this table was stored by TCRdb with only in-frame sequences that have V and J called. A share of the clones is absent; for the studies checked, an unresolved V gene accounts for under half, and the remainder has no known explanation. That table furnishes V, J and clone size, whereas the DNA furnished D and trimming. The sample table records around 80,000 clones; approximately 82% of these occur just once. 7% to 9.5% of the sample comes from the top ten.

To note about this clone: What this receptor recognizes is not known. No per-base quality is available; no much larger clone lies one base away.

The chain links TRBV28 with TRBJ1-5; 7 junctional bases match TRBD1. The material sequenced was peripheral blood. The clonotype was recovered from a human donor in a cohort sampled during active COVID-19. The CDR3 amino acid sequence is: CASSLAGGYQPQHF. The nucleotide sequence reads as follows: TGTGCCAGCAGTTTAGCAGGGGGGTATCAGCCCCAGCATTTT.